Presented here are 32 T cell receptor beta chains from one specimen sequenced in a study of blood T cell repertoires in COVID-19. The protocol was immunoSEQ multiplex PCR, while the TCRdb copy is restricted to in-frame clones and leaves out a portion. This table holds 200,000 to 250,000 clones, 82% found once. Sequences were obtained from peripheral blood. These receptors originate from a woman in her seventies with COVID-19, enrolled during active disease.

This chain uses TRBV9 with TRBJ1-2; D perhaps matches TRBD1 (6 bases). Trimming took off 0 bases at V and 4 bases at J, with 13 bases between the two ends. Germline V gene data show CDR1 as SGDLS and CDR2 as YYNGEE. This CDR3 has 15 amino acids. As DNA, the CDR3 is TGTGCCAGCAGCGTAGGGAACAGGGAATCCTATGGCTACACCTTC. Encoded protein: CASSVGNRESYGYTF.

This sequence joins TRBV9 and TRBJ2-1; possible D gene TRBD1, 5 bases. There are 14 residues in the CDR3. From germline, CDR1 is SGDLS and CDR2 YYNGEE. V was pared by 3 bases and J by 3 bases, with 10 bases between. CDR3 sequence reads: CASSAYGHYNEQFF. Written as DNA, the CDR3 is TGTGCCAGCAGCGCTTACGGACACTACAATGAGCAGTTCTTC. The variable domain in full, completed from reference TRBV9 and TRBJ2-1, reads DSGVTQTPKHLITATGQRVTLRCSPRSGDLSVYWYQQSLDQGLQFLIQYYNGEERAKGNILERFSAQQFPDLHSELNLSSLELGDSALYFCASSAYGHYNEQFFGPGTRLTVL.

This CDR3 is CASSKAGDTDTQYF. DNA of the CDR3: TGCGCCAGCAGTAAAGCGGGAGACACAGATACGCAGTATTTT. The V and J genes are TRBV10-2 and TRBJ2-3, with TRBD2 matching over 8 bases. Germline values: CDR1 WSHSY, CDR2 SAAADI. Trimming took 5 bases from V and 2 from J; bases not matched to a gene: 3. CDR3 length: 14 residues.

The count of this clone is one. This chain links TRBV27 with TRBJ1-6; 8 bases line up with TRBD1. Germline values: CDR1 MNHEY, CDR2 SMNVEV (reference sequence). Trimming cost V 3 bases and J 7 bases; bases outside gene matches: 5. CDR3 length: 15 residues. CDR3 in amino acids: CASSLGRGRNSPLHF. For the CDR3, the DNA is TGTGCCAGCAGTTTGGGCAGGGGGCGAAATTCACCCCTCCACTTT.

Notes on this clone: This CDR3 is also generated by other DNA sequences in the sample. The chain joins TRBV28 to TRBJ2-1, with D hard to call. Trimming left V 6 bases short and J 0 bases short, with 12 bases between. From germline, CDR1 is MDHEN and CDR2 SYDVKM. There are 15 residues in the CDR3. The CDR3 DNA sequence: TGTGCCAGCAGCTCCTCTCCCGGCTCCTACAATGAGCAGTTCTTC. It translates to CASSSSPGSYNEQFF.

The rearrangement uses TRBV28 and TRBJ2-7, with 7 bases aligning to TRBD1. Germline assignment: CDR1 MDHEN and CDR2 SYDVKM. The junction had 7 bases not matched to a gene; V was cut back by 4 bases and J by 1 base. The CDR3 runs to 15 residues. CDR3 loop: CASSSRTGRSYEQYF. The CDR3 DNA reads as TGTGCCAGCAGTTCCCGGACAGGTCGGTCCTACGAGCAGTACTTC.

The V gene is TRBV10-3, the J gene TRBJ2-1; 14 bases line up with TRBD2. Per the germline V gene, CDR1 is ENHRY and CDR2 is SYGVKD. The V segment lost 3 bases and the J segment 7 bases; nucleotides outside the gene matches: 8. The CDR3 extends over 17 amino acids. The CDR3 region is CAISENPGLAGVNEQFF. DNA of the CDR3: TGTGCCATCAGTGAAAACCCGGGACTAGCGGGAGTGAATGAGCAGTTCTTC.

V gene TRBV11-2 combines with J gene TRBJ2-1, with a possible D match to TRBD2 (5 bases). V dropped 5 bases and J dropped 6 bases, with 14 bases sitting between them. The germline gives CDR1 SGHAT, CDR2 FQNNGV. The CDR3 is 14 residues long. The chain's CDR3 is CASSGSLALNEQFF. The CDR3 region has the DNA TGTGCCAGCAGCGGGAGCCTAGCCCTCAATGAGCAGTTCTTC.

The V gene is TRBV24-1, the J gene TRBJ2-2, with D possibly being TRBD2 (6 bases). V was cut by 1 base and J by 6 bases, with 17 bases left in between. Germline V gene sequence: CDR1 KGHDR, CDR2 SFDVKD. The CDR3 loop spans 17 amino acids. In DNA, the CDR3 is TGTGCCACCAGTGATTTTTCGGGGGTGTTTGGGCCCGGGGAGCTGTTTTTT. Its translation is CATSDFSGVFGPGELFF.

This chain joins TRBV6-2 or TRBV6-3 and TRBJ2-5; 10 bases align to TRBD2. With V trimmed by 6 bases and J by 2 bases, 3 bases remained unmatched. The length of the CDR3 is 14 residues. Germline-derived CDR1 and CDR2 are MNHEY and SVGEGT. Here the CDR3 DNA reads TGTGCCAGCAGGCCTAGCGGGAGACAAGAGACCCAGTACTTC. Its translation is CASRPSGRQETQYF.

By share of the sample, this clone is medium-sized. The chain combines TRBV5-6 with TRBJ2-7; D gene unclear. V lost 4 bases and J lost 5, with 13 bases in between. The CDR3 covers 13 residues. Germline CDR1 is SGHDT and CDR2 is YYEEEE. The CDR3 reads CASSKTGVDEQYF. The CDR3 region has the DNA TGTGCCAGCAGCAAAACCGGAGTGGACGAGCAGTACTTC.

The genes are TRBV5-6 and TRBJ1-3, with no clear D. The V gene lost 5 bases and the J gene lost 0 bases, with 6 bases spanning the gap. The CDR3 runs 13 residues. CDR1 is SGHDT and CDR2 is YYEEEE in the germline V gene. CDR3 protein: CASRDTSGNTIYF. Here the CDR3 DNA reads TGTGCCAGCAGAGACACCTCTGGAAACACCATATATTTT. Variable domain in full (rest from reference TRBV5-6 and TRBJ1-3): DAGVTQSPTHLIKTRGQQVTLRCSPKSGHDTVSWYQQALGQGPQFIFQYYEEEERQRGNFPDRFSGHQFPNYSSELNVNALLLGDSALYLCASRDTSGNTIYFGEGSWLTVV.

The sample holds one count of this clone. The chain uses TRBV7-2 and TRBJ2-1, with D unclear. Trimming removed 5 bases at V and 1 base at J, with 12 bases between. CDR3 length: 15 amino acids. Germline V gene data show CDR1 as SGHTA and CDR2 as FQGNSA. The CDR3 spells CASSLVSFSYNEQFF. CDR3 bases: TGTGCCAGCAGCCTCGTTAGCTTTTCCTACAATGAGCAGTTCTTC.

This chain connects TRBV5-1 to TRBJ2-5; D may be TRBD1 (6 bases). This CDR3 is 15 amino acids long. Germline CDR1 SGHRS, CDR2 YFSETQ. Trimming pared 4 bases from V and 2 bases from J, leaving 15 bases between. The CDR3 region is CASSMTGVLQETQYF. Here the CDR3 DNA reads TGCGCCAGCAGCATGACAGGCGTTTTACAAGAGACCCAGTACTTC.

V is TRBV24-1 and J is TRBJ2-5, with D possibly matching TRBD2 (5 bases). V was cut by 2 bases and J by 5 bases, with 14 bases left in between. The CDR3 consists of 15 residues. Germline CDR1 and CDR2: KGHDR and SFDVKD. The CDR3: CATSDSAGSGETQYF. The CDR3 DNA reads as TGTGCCACCAGTGATTCGGCAGGATCGGGGGAGACCCAGTACTTC.

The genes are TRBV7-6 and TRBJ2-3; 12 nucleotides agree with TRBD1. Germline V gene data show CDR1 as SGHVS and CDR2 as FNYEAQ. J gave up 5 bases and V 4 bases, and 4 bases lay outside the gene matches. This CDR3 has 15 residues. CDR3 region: CASSWGQGAIDTQYF. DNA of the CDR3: TGTGCCAGCAGCTGGGGACAGGGGGCAATAGATACGCAGTATTTT.

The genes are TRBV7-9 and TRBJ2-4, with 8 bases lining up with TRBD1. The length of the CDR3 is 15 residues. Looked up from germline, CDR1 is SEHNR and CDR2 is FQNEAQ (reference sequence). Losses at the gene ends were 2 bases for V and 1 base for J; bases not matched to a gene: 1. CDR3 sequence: CASSLQGAAKNIQYF. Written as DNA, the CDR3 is TGTGCCAGCAGCTTACAGGGGGCGGCCAAAAACATTCAGTACTTC.

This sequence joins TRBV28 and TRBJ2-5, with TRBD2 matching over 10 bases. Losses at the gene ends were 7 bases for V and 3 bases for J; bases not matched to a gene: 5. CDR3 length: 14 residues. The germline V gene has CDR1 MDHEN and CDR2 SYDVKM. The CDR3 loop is CASKAGLAKETQYF. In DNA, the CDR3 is TGTGCCAGCAAAGCGGGACTAGCGAAAGAGACCCAGTACTTC.

In DNA form, the CDR3 reads TGTGCCAGCAGCTTAGCAGCTACTGGTGGGACCCAGTACTTC. Residues: CASSLAATGGTQYF. The chain employs TRBV7-7 and TRBJ2-5; D remains ambiguous. Germline CDR1 SSHAT, CDR2 FNYEAQ (reference sequence). V was cut by 0 bases and J by 7 bases, with 12 bases left in between. This CDR3 comprises 14 residues.

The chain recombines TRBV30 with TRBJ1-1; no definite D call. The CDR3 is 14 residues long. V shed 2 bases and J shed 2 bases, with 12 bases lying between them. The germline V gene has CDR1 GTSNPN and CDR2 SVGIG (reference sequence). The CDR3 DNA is TGTGCCTGGAGTAAGCCCAGGCGAAACACTGAAGCTTTCTTT. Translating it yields CAWSKPRRNTEAFF. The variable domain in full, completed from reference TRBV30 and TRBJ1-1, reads SQTIHQWPATLVQPVGSPLSLECTVEGTSNPNLYWYRQAAGRGLQLLFYSVGIGQISSEVPQNLSASRPQDRQFILSSKKLLLSDSGFYLCAWSKPRRNTEAFFGQGTRLTVV.

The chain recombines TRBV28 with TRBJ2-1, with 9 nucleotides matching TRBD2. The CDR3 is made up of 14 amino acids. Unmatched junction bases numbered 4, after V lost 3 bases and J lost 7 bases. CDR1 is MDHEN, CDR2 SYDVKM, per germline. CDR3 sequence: CASSLAGGINEQFF. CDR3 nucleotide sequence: TGTGCCAGCAGTTTGGCGGGAGGGATTAATGAGCAGTTCTTC.

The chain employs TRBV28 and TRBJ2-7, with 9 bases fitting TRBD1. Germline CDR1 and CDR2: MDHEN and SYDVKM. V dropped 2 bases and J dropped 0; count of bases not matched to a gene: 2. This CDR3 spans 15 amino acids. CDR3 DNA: TGTGCCAGCAGTTTAAGACAGGGGGGCTCCTACGAGCAGTACTTC. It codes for CASSLRQGGSYEQYF.

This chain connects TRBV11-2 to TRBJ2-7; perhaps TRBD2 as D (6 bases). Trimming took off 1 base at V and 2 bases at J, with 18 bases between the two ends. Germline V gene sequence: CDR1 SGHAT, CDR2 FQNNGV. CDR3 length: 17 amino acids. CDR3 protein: CASSLVGLRDLTYEQYF. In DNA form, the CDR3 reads TGTGCCAGCAGCTTAGTTGGGCTTCGGGACTTAACCTACGAGCAGTACTTC.

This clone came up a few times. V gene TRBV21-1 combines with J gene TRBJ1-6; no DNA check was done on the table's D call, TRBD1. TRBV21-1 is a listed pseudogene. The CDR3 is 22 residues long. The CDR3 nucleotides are TGTGCCAGCAGCAAAGGGCGCCGCGGACAGCCGGCTAGATGCGGCTATAATTCACCCCTCCACTTT. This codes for CASSKGRRGQPARCGYNSPLHF.

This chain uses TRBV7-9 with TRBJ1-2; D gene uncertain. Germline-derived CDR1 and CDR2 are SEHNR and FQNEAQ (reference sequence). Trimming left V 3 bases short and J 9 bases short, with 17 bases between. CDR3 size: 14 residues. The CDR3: CASSFGGRVGSYTF. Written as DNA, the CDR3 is TGTGCCAGCAGCTTTGGAGGGCGGGTTGGAAGCTACACCTTC.

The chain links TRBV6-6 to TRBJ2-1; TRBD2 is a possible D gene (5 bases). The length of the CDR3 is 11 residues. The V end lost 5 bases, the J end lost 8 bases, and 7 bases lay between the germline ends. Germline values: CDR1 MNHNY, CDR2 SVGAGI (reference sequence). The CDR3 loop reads CASSLRDEQFF. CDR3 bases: TGTGCCAGCAGTCTGAGGGATGAGCAGTTCTTC.

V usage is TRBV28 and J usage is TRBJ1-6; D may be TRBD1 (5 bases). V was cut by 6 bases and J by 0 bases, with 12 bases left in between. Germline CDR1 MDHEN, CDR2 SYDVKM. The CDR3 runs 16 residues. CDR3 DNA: TGTGCCAGCAGAGTGACAGTCAGCTCCTATAATTCACCCCTCCACTTT. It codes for CASRVTVSSYNSPLHF.

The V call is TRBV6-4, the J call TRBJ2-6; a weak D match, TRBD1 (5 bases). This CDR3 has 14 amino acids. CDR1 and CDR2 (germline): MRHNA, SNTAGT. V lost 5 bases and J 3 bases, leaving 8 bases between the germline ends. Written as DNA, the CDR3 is TGTGCCAGCAGTCAGGGAAGTGGGGCCAACGTCCTGACTTTC. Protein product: CASSQGSGANVLTF.

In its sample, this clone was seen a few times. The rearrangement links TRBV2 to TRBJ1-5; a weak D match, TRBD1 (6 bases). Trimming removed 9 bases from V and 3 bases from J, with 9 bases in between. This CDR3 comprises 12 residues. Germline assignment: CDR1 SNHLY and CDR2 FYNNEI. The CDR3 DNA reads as TGTGCCAGTGGACAGTCCAATCAGCCCCAGCATTTT. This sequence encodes CASGQSNQPQHF. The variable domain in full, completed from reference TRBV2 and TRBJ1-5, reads EPEVTQTPSHQVTQMGQEVILRCVPISNHLYFYWYRQILGQKVEFLVSFYNNEISEKSEIFDDQFSVERPDGSNFTLKIRSTKLEDSAMYFCASGQSNQPQHFGDGTRLSIL.

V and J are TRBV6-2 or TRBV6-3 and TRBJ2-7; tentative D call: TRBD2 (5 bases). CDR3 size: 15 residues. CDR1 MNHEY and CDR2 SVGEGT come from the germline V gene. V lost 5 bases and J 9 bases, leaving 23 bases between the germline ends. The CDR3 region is CASSKLEVRLNGQYF. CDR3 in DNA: TGTGCCAGCAGTAAACTAGAAGTACGGTTAAATGGGCAGTACTTC.

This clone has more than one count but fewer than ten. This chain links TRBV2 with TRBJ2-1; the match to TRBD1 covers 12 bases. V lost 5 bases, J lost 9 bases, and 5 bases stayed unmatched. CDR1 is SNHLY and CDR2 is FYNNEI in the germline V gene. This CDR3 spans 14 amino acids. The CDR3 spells CASSLGQGAVEQFF. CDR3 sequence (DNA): TGTGCCAGCAGTCTGGGACAGGGGGCGGTTGAGCAGTTCTTC.

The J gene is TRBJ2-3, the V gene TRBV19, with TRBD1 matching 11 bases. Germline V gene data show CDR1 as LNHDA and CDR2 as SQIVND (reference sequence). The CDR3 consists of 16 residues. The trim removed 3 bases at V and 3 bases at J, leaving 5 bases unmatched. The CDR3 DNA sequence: TGTGCCAGTAGTATTAGGACAGGGGGCTTGACAGATACGCAGTATTTT. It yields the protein CASSIRTGGLTDTQYF.